These 24 T cell receptor beta chains share one sample of origin, sequenced in a study of T cell responses to AZD1222 COVID-19 vaccine. Clones were read by immunoSEQ multiplex PCR, and TCRdb kept only the in-frame ones, dropping some. This table holds 65,000 to 75,000 clones, around 84% found once. Sequencing was performed on peripheral blood, taken on day 0 of AZD1222 vaccination. These receptors all stem from an adult in good health.

A few counts support this clone. V and J are TRBV6-2 or TRBV6-3 and TRBJ2-2; a weak D match, TRBD2 (5 bases). Germline V gives CDR1 MNHEY, CDR2 SVGEGT. Trimming shortened V by 2 bases and J by 7 bases, and 8 bases separated the two germline ends. The CDR3 length is 13 residues. For the CDR3, the DNA is TGTGCCAGCAGTTACCGGGGAAACGGGGAGCTGTTTTTT. Amino acid sequence: CASSYRGNGELFF.

This chain uses TRBV19 with TRBJ2-1, with D possibly being TRBD1 (9 bases). The CDR3 contains 18 residues. Trimming pared 5 bases from V and 9 bases from J, leaving 29 bases between. CDR1 and CDR2 (germline): LNHDA, SQIVND (reference sequence). In DNA form, the CDR3 reads TGTGCCAGTAGTGCCGGGACAGGGATGATAACTAGCGGTGTTGAGCAGTTCTTC. As protein: CASSAGTGMITSGVEQFF.

The genes are TRBV5-5 and TRBJ1-2; D is unresolved. Germline V gives CDR1 SGHKS, CDR2 YYEKEE (reference sequence). V was cut by 4 bases and J by 8 bases, with 15 bases left in between. There are 13 residues in the CDR3. CDR3 in amino acids: CASSVQVELGYTF. CDR3 nucleotides: TGTGCCAGCAGCGTTCAGGTGGAATTAGGCTACACCTTC.

The chain carries TRBV11-3 and TRBJ1-1; 7 nucleotides match TRBD1. There are 13 residues in the CDR3. Germline V gene sequence: CDR1 SGHNT, CDR2 YENEEA. Trimming removed 3 bases from V and 11 bases from J; junction bases left unmatched: 9. The DNA of the CDR3 is TGTGCCAGCAGCTTCGGAGGGGGCAATGTGGCTTTCTTT. Translation: CASSFGGGNVAFF.

V and J are TRBV12-3 or TRBV12-4 and TRBJ1-1; no definite D call. The CDR3 contains 12 residues. V was clipped by 7 bases and J by 3 bases, with 9 bases between them. The CDR3 nucleotides read TGTGCCAGCACTCATCGACACACTGAAGCTTTCTTT. This gives the protein CASTHRHTEAFF.

V gene TRBV4-3 combines with J gene TRBJ2-7; D is unclear. Trimming cost V 6 bases and J 2 bases, with 17 bases left between them. CDR3 size: 15 residues. Looked up from germline, CDR1 is LGHNA and CDR2 is YSLEER. CDR3 sequence: CASRLWSASTYEQYF. CDR3 DNA: TGCGCCAGCAGGCTTTGGAGCGCTTCTACCTACGAGCAGTACTTC.

The table lists this clone with a count of one. V is TRBV28 and J is TRBJ1-5; D perhaps matches TRBD1 (6 bases). The CDR3 runs 15 residues. V lost 6 bases and J 4 bases, leaving 16 bases between the germline ends. Germline V lookup: CDR1 MDHEN, CDR2 SYDVKM. CDR3 sequence reads: CASRSGQRNNQPQHF. The CDR3 region has the DNA TGTGCCAGCAGATCTGGACAGAGGAATAATCAGCCCCAGCATTTT.

The chain couples TRBV10-3 to TRBJ2-1, with 7 nucleotides matching TRBD1. This CDR3 is 17 amino acids long. Germline values: CDR1 ENHRY, CDR2 SYGVKD. V trimming: 2 bases; J trimming: 4 bases; junction bases outside the gene matches: 11. CDR3 in amino acids: CAISEGQGTERYNEQFF. The CDR3, as DNA: TGTGCCATCAGTGAGGGTCAAGGGACAGAGAGATACAATGAGCAGTTCTTC.

The chain couples TRBV7-3 to TRBJ1-5, with 7 bases that match TRBD1. The CDR3 has 16 amino acids. Trimming removed 0 bases from V and 3 bases from J; junction bases left unmatched: 5. CDR1 and CDR2 from the germline V gene are SGHTA and FQGTGA. CDR3 DNA: TGTGCCAGCAGCTTAACAGGACAGGTGATCAATCAGCCCCAGCATTTT. Translating it yields CASSLTGQVINQPQHF.

The rearrangement uses TRBV7-2 and TRBJ2-1; D possibly matches TRBD1 or TRBD2 (5 bases each). CDR1 is SGHTA, CDR2 FQGNSA, per germline. The CDR3 contains 14 residues. Trimming stripped 0 bases from V and 8 bases from J, with 11 bases between. The CDR3 bases are TGTGCCAGCAGCTTAGCAGGGTGGGACGATGAGCAGTTCTTC. Protein: CASSLAGWDDEQFF. Supplemented by reference TRBV7-2 and TRBJ2-1, the full variable domain reads GAGVSQSPSNKVTEKGKDVELRCDPISGHTALYWYRQSLGQGLEFLIYFQGNSAPDKSGLPSDRFSAERTGGSVSTLTIQRTQQEDSAVYLCASSLAGWDDEQFFGPGTRLTVL.

The chain links TRBV7-9 to TRBJ1-1; D unclear. Trimming removed 5 bases from V and 8 bases from J, with 9 bases in between. This CDR3 is built from 11 residues. The germline V gene has CDR1 SEHNR and CDR2 FQNEAQ (reference sequence). The CDR3 spells CASSREAEAFF. The DNA for the CDR3 is TGTGCCAGCAGCCGCGAGGCAGAAGCTTTCTTT.

This clone was seen just once. The rearrangement links TRBV10-3 to TRBJ2-7; 7 bases agree with TRBD2. CDR3 length: 13 amino acids. Germline values: CDR1 ENHRY, CDR2 SYGVKD. With 8 bases clipped from V and 5 bases from J, the junction kept 9 bases outside the gene matches. The CDR3 sequence: CAIAGPAGDEQYF. The CDR3 DNA sequence: TGTGCCATCGCGGGGCCGGCGGGGGACGAGCAGTACTTC.

The chain carries TRBV9 and TRBJ2-6; TRBD1 is a possible D gene (5 bases). Looked up from germline, CDR1 is SGDLS and CDR2 is YYNGEE. The CDR3 has 16 amino acids. Deletions cut 1 base from V and 3 bases from J, with 11 bases between. The CDR3 sequence: CASSVSGLGGANVLTF. The DNA for the CDR3 is TGTGCCAGCAGCGTATCAGGGTTAGGTGGGGCCAACGTCCTGACTTTC. Full variable domain (remainder filled in from reference TRBV9 and TRBJ2-6): DSGVTQTPKHLITATGQRVTLRCSPRSGDLSVYWYQQSLDQGLQFLIQYYNGEERAKGNILERFSAQQFPDLHSELNLSSLELGDSALYFCASSVSGLGGANVLTFGAGSRLTVL.

The rearrangement uses TRBV30 and TRBJ2-5, with D unclear. In germline, CDR1 is GTSNPN, CDR2 SVGIG (reference sequence). The CDR3 has 13 residues. Trimming took 0 bases from V and 5 from J, leaving 10 bases between them. This CDR3 reads CAWSVRRAETQYF. CDR3 nucleotides: TGTGCCTGGAGTGTACGAAGGGCGGAGACCCAGTACTTC.

V gene TRBV4-2 combines with J gene TRBJ1-2; D unclear. Germline V gene lookup returns CDR1 LGHNA and CDR2 YNFKEQ. The CDR3 contains 15 residues. V lost 0 bases to trimming and J lost 3 bases, with 11 bases between them. The CDR3 loop is CASSQEAGRHYGYTF. The CDR3 region has the DNA TGTGCCAGCAGCCAAGAGGCAGGACGGCACTATGGCTACACCTTC.

This chain links TRBV7-9 with TRBJ2-3; 8 positions agree with TRBD1. The CDR3 is 17 residues long. Per the germline V gene, CDR1 is SEHNR and CDR2 is FQNEAQ (reference sequence). V shed 5 bases, J shed 3 bases, and the junction held 13 bases outside the gene matches. CDR3 sequence (DNA): TGTGCCAGCAGCAGCGCCCGACAGGGGCTGGGTACAGATACGCAGTATTTT. Amino acid sequence: CASSSARQGLGTDTQYF.

Concerning this clone itself: One junction end disagrees with the germline gene, perhaps due to a read error. CDR3 nucleotide sequence: TGCACGATCACCCCACGGAGCTCCTACGAGCAGTACTTC. As protein: CTITPRSSYEQYF. The J gene is TRBJ2-7, the V gene TRBV7-9; D remains ambiguous. The CDR3 loop spans 13 amino acids. CDR1 and CDR2 (germline): SEHNR, FQNEAQ (reference sequence).

The chain is built from TRBV18 and TRBJ1-6, with D uncertain. Germline loops: CDR1 KGHSH, CDR2 LQKENI. The ends were cut back, 2 bases at V and 5 bases at J, with 7 bases in the middle. This CDR3 has 14 residues. Written as DNA, the CDR3 is TGTGCCAGCTCACCAGGGAGTCATAATTCACCCCTCCACTTT. Residues: CASSPGSHNSPLHF.

This CDR3 is CASSPEPARGWENTIYF. In DNA form, the CDR3 reads TGTGCCAGCAGCCCCGAACCCGCACGGGGATGGGAAAACACCATATATTTT. This chain connects TRBV4-2 to TRBJ1-3; D is undetermined. Trimming took 4 bases from V and 6 from J, leaving 22 bases between them. CDR1 LGHNA and CDR2 YNFKEQ come from the germline V gene. The CDR3 totals 17 residues.

The genes are TRBV11-2 and TRBJ1-2; D is unresolved. V dropped 5 bases and J dropped 4 bases, with 11 bases sitting between them. CDR1 and CDR2 from the germline V gene are SGHAT and FQNNGV. CDR3 length: 13 amino acids. This chain's CDR3 is CASSTAVGYGYTF. DNA for the CDR3: TGTGCCAGCAGCACAGCAGTTGGCTATGGCTACACCTTC.

The V and J genes are TRBV7-2 and TRBJ1-6, with D perhaps TRBD1 (5 bases). V was trimmed by 7 bases and J by 7 bases, leaving 17 bases between them. This CDR3 contains 15 residues. Per germline, CDR1 SGHTA and CDR2 FQGNSA. The CDR3 sequence: CASTAHATENSPLHF. For the CDR3, the DNA is TGTGCCAGCACCGCGCATGCGACAGAAAATTCACCCCTCCACTTT.

This clone was found a few times. The chain is built from TRBV14 and TRBJ2-7, with 9 positions matching TRBD1. Unmatched junction bases numbered 7, after V lost 3 bases and J lost 1 base. Germline assignment: CDR1 SGHDN and CDR2 FVKESK. This CDR3 contains 16 residues. CDR3 sequence (DNA): TGTGCCAGCAGCCAGATGGGGACAGGGCGATCCTACGAGCAGTACTTC. This codes for CASSQMGTGRSYEQYF. The whole variable domain, filled in from reference TRBV14 and TRBJ2-7, reads EAGVTQFPSHSVIEKGQTVTLRCDPISGHDNLYWYRRVMGKEIKFLLHFVKESKQDESGMPNNRFLAERTGGTYSTLKVQPAELEDSGVYFCASSQMGTGRSYEQYFGPGTRLTVT.

The rearrangement links TRBV19 to TRBJ2-1; D may match TRBD1 or TRBD2 (7 bases each). V lost 5 bases and J lost 6, with 29 bases in between. CDR1 is LNHDA, CDR2 SQIVND, per germline (reference sequence). The CDR3 covers 19 residues. The CDR3 here is CASSFKITGVGGPVNEQFF. DNA of the CDR3: TGTGCCAGTAGTTTCAAGATTACAGGGGTGGGAGGGCCAGTCAATGAGCAGTTCTTC.

The chain carries TRBV9 and TRBJ2-2, with D possibly matching TRBD2 (5 bases). This CDR3 is 18 amino acids long. Germline-derived CDR1 and CDR2 are SGDLS and YYNGEE. The V end was cut by 4 bases, the J end by 2 bases, with 21 bases between. CDR3 region: CASSLRGFPAVNTGELFF. For the CDR3, the DNA is TGTGCCAGCAGCCTCCGAGGTTTTCCAGCGGTAAACACCGGGGAGCTGTTTTTT.